This TCR beta chain came from a study of blood T cell repertoires in COVID-19. Study-wide background: The cDNA or gDNA used as material had been derived from T cells, B-cell-depleted T cells, or PBMCs.

The germline V gene encodes CDR1 MNHEY and CDR2 SVGEGT. V shed 6 bases and J shed 2 bases, with 13 bases lying between them. CDR3 length: 15 amino acids. Measured with immunoSEQ multiplex PCR; TCRdb has only the in-frame clones, and not every one. Here the sample spans 95,000 to 120,000 clones, 85% being singletons. This rearrangement joins TRBV6-2 or TRBV6-3 to TRBJ2-2; TRBD2 might be the D (5 bases). The sequence came from a human donor in a cohort sampled during active COVID-19. The sequenced sample was peripheral blood. The DNA of the CDR3 is TGTGCCAGCAGCCAAAATCGGGGAAACACCGGGGAGCTGTTTTTT. It is translated as CASSQNRGNTGELFF.